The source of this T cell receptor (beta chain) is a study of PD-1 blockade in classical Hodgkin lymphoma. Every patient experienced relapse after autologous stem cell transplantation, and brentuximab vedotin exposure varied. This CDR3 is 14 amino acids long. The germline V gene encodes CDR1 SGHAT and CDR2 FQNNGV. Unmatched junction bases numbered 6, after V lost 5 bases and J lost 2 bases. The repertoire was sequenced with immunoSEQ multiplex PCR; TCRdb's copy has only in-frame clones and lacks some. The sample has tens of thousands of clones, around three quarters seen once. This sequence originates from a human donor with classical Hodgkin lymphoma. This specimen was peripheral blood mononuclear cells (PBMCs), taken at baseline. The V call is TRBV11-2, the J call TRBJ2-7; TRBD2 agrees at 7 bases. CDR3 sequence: CASSLTSGAYEQYF. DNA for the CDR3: TGTGCCAGCAGCCTTACGAGCGGGGCCTACGAGCAGTACTTC.